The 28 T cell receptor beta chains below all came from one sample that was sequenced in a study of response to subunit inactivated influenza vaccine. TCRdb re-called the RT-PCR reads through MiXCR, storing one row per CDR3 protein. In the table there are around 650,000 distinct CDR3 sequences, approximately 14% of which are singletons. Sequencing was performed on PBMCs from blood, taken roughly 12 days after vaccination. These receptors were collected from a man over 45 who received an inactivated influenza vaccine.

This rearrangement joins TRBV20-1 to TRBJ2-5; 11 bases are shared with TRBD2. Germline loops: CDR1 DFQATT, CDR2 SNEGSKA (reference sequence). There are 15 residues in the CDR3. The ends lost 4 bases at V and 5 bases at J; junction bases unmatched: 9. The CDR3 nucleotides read TGCAGTGCTATCCTAGCGGGAGGCGGGGTCGAGACCCAGTACTTC. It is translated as CSAILAGGGVETQYF.

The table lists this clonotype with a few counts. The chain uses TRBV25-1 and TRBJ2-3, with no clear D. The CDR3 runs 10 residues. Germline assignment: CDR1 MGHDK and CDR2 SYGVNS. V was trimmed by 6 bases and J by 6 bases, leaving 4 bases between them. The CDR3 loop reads CASREDTQYF. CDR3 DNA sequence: TGTGCCAGCAGGGAGGATACGCAGTATTTT.

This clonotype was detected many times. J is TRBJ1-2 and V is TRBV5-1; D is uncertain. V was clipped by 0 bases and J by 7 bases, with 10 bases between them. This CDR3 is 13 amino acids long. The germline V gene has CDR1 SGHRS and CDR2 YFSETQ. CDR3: CASSLESGFGYTF. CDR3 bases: TGCGCCAGCAGCTTGGAGTCAGGATTTGGCTACACCTTC.

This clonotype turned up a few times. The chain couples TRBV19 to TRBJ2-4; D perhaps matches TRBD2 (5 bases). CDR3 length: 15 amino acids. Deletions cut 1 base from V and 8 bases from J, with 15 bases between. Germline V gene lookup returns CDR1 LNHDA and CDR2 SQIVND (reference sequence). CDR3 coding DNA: TGTGCCAGTAGTATAGTTGCATTTGAGGGATACATTCAGTACTTC. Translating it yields CASSIVAFEGYIQYF.

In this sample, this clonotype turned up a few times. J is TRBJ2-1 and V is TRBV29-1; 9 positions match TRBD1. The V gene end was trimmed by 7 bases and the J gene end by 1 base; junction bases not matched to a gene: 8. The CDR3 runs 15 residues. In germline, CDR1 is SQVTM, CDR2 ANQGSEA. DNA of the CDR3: TGCAGCGCCCTCCCGGGACAGGGATCCTACAATGAGCAGTTCTTC. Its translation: CSALPGQGSYNEQFF.

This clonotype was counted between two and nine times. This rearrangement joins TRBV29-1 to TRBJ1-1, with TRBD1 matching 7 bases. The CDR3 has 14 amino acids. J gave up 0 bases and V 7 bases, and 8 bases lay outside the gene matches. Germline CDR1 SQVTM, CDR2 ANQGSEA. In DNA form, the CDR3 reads TGCAGCGCCAAACGACAGGGAATGAACACTGAAGCTTTCTTT. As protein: CSAKRQGMNTEAFF. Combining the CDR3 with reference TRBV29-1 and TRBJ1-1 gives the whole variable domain SAVISQKPSRDICQRGTSLTIQCQVDSQVTMMFWYRQQPGQSLTLIATANQGSEATYESGFVIDKFPISRPNLTFSTLTVSNMSPEDSSIYLCSAKRQGMNTEAFFGQGTRLTVV.

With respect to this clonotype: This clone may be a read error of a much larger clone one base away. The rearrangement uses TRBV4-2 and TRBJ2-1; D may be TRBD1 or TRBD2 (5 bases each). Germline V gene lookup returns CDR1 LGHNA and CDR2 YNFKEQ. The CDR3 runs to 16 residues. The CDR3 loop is CASSQAWGSSCNEQFF. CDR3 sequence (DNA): TGTGCCAGCAGCCAAGCATGGGGGAGCTCCTGCAATGAGCAGTTCTTC.

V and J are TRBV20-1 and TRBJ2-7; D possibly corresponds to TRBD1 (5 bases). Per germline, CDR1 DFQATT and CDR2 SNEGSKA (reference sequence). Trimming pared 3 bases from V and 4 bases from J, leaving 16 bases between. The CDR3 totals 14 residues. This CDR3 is CSASRSGLTYEQYF. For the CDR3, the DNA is TGCAGTGCTAGTAGGTCAGGGCTCACTTACGAGCAGTACTTC.

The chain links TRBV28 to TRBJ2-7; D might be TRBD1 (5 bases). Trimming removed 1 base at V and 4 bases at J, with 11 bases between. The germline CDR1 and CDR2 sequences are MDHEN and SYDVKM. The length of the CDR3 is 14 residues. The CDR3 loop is CASSLSKGLYEQYF. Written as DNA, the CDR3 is TGTGCCAGCAGTTTATCGAAGGGGTTATACGAGCAGTACTTC.

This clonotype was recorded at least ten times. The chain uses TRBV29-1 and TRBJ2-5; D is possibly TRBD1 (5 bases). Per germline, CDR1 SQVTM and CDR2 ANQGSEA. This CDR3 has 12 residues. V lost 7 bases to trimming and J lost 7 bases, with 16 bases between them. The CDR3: CSAPEGVGTQYF. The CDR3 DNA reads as TGCAGCGCTCCCGAAGGGGTCGGGACCCAGTACTTC. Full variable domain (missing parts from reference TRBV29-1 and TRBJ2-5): SAVISQKPSRDICQRGTSLTIQCQVDSQVTMMFWYRQQPGQSLTLIATANQGSEATYESGFVIDKFPISRPNLTFSTLTVSNMSPEDSSIYLCSAPEGVGTQYFGPGTRLLVL.

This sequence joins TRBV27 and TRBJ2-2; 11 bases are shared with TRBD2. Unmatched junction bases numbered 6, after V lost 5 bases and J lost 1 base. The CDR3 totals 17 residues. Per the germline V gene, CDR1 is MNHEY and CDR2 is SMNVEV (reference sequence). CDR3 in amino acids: CASSKLAGGLNTGELFF. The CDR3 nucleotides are TGTGCCAGCAGTAAGCTAGCGGGAGGTCTGAACACCGGGGAGCTGTTTTTT.

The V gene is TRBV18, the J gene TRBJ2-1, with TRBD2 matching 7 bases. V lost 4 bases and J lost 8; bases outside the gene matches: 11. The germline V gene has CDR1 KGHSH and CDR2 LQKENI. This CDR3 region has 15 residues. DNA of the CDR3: TGTGCCAGCTCACGTCCTAGCGGCGGGTCCCATGAGCAGTTCTTC. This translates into CASSRPSGGSHEQFF.

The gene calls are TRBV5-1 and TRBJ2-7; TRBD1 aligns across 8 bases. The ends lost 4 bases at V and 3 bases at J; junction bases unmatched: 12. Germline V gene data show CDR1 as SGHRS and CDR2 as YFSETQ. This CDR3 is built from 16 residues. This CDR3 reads CASSPRPGTGHYEQYF. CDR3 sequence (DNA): TGCGCCAGCAGCCCCCGGCCCGGGACAGGACACTACGAGCAGTACTTC.

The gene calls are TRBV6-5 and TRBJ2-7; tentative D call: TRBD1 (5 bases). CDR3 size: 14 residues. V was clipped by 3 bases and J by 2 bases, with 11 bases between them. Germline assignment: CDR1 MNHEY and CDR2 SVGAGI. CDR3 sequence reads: CASSYAGPAYEQYF. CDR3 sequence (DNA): TGTGCCAGCAGTTATGCAGGGCCGGCCTACGAGCAGTACTTC.

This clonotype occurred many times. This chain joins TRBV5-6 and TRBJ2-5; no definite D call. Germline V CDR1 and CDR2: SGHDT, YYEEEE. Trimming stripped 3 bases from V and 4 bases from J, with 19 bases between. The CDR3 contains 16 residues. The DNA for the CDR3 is TGTGCCAGCAGCTCGCAATTCCTAGGATTCGGAGAGACCCAGTACTTC. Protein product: CASSSQFLGFGETQYF.

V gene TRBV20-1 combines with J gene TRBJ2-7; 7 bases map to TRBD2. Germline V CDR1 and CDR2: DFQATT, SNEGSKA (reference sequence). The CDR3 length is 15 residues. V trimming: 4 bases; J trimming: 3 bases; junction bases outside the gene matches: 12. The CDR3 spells CSAKRSGMVSYEQYF. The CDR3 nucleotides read TGCAGTGCTAAAAGGAGCGGGATGGTGAGCTACGAGCAGTACTTC.

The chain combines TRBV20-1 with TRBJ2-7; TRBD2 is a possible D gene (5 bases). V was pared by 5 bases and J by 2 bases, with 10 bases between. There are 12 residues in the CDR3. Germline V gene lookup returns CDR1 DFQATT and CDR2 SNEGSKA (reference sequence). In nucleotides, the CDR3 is TGCAGTGCTCGCGGGTCCCCCTACGAGCAGTACTTC. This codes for CSARGSPYEQYF.

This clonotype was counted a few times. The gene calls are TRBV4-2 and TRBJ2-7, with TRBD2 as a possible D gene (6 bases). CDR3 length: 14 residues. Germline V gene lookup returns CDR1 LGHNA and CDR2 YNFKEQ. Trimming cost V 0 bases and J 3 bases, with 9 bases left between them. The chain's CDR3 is CASSQEARDYEQYF. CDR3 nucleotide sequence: TGTGCCAGCAGCCAAGAAGCGCGGGACTACGAGCAGTACTTC.

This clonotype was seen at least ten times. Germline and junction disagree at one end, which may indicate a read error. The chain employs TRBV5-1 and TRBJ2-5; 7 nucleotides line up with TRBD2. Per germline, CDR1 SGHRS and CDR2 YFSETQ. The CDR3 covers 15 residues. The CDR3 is CASSLASGGRETQYF. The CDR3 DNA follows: TGTGCCAGCAGCTTGGCCAGTGGCGGGAGAGAGACCCAGTACTTC.

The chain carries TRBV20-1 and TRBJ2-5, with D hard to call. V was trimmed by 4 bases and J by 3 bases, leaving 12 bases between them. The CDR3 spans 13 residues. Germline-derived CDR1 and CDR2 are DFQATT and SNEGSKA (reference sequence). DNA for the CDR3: TGCAGTGCTATGCGTACGGAGAAAGAGACCCAGTACTTC. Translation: CSAMRTEKETQYF.

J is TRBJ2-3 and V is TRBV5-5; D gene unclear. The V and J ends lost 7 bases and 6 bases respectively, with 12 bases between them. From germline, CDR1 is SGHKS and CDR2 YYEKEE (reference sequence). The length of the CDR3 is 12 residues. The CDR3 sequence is CASGSGRDTQYF. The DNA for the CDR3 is TGTGCCAGCGGCTCCGGGCGGGATACGCAGTATTTT.

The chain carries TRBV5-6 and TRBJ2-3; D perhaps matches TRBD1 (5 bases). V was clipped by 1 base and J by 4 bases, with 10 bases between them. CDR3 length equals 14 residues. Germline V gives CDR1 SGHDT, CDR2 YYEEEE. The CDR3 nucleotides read TGTGCCAGCAGCTTGATGGGGCGACCAGATACGCAGTATTTT. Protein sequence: CASSLMGRPDTQYF.

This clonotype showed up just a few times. The DNA of the CDR3 is TGTGCCAGCTCACCAGCGAGTCAGAGAGAGACCCAGTACTTC. Translated: CASSPASQRETQYF. The V call is TRBV18, the J call TRBJ2-5; D is ambiguous. V was shortened by 2 bases and J by 4 bases, with 11 bases between the two germline ends. The CDR3 consists of 14 residues. Germline assignment: CDR1 KGHSH and CDR2 LQKENI. The full variable domain, completed using reference TRBV18 and TRBJ2-5, is NAGVMQNPRHLVRRRGQEARLRCSPMKGHSHVYWYRQLPEEGLKFMVYLQKENIIDESGMPKERFSAEFPKEGPSILRIQQVVRGDSAAYFCASSPASQRETQYFGPGTRLLVL.

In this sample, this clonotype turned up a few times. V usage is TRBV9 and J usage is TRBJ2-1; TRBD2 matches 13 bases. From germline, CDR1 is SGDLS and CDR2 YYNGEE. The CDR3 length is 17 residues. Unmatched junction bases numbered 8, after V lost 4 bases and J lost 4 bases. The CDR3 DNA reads TGTGCCAGCAGCCCTCGGACTAGCGGGGGCCTATACAATGAGCAGTTCTTC. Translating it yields CASSPRTSGGLYNEQFF.

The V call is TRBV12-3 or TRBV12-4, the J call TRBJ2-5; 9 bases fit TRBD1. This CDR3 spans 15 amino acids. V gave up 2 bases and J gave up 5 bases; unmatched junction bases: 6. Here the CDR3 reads CASSLTQGAGETQYF. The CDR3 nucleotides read TGTGCCAGCAGTTTAACACAGGGGGCGGGGGAGACCCAGTACTTC.

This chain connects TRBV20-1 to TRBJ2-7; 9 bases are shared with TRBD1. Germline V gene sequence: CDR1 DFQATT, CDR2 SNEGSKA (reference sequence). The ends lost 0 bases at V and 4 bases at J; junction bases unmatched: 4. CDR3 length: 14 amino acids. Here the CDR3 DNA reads TGCAGTGCTAGAGAACAGGGGGCCTATTACGAGCAGTACTTC. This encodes CSAREQGAYYEQYF.

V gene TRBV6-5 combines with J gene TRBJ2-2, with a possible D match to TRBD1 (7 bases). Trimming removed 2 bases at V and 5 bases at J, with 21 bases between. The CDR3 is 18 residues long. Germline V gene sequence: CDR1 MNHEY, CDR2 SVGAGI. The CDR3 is CASSYAGTALSGTGELFF. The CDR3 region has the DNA TGTGCCAGCAGTTACGCCGGGACAGCCCTCAGCGGGACCGGGGAGCTGTTTTTT.

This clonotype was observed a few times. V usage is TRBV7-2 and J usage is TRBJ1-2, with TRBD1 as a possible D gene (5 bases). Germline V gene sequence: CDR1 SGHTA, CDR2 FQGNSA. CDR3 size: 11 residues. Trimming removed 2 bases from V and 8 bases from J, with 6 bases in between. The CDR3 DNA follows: TGTGCCAGCAGCTTATACAGGGGCTACACCTTC. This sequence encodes CASSLYRGYTF.